This T cell receptor beta chain stems from a study of blood T cell repertoires in COVID-19. The CDR3 sequence is 13 residues long. V shed 11 bases and J shed 1 base, with 14 bases lying between them. Method: immunoSEQ multiplex PCR; TCRdb's copy keeps in-frame clones and lacks some. The table lists over 60,000 clones, 80% to 95% of them singletons. The TCR was taken from a human donor in a cohort sampled during active COVID-19. The V gene is TRBV23-1, the J gene TRBJ1-1; unclear D gene. TRBV23-1 is reported as an ORF; its role is uncertain. Sequences were obtained from peripheral blood. Here the CDR3 reads CAGKTFRNTEAFF. The CDR3 DNA follows: TGCGCCGGCAAGACATTTCGGAACACTGAAGCTTTCTTT.